A single sample is the source of the 30 T cell receptor beta chains below, sequenced in a study of T cells expressing NK-cell markers. TCRdb re-analyzed the 5' RACE reads; it lists each CDR3 protein once, without DNA. Its table lists 550,000 or so distinct CDR3 sequences. Sequenced sample: blood T cells: a sorted CD56 or NKG2C T cell subset, CD4+ or CD8+ T cells, or bulk PBMC T cells (not recorded which). Receptor source: a man aged 18 to 30 in good health.

This chain joins TRBV7-9 and TRBJ2-6. This CDR3 has 14 amino acids. Germline V gene lookup returns CDR1 SEHNR and CDR2 FQNEAQ (reference sequence). The chain's CDR3 is CASSDYSGANVLTF.

The chain carries TRBV20-1 and TRBJ2-7; the D gene TCRdb calls, TRBD2, cannot be checked with no DNA. The germline V gene encodes CDR1 DFQATT and CDR2 SNEGSKA (reference sequence). The CDR3 has 14 residues. CDR3 sequence: CSAREDWRSYEQYF.

The chain combines TRBV11-1 with TRBJ2-5; there is no DNA to check the TCRdb D call of TRBD1. This CDR3 contains 18 residues. Per germline, CDR1 SGHAT and CDR2 FQDESV (reference sequence). The CDR3 reads CASSPWGAKGAVQETQYF.

The gene calls are TRBV18 and TRBJ2-3; the D call from TCRdb, TRBD2, cannot be confirmed without DNA. The CDR3 spans 15 residues. The germline CDR1 and CDR2 sequences are KGHSH and LQKENI. Here the CDR3 reads CASSREAGGPDTQYF. Supplemented by reference TRBV18 and TRBJ2-3, the full variable domain reads NAGVMQNPRHLVRRRGQEARLRCSPMKGHSHVYWYRQLPEEGLKFMVYLQKENIIDESGMPKERFSAEFPKEGPSILRIQQVVRGDSAAYFCASSREAGGPDTQYFGPGTRLTVL.

The V call is TRBV24-1, the J call TRBJ1-1; TCRdb calls TRBD1, which cannot be checked without DNA. Germline V gene lookup returns CDR1 KGHDR and CDR2 SFDVKD. The CDR3 extends over 11 amino acids. This CDR3 is CATSERGEAFF.

This chain joins TRBV11-3 and TRBJ2-2; with no DNA, the TCRdb D assignment of TRBD1 cannot be verified. CDR3 size: 17 residues. Germline CDR1 and CDR2: SGHNT and YENEEA. The CDR3 loop is CASSLATGLTYTGELFF.

The V gene is TRBV5-1, the J gene TRBJ2-7; checking the TCRdb D call of TRBD1 is not possible without DNA. Germline V gives CDR1 SGHRS, CDR2 YFSETQ. The CDR3 totals 15 residues. This CDR3 is CASSLAPTDSYEQYF.

The chain uses TRBV4-2 and TRBJ1-3. Germline CDR1 is LGHNA and CDR2 is YNFKEQ. The CDR3 has 16 amino acids. CDR3 residues: CASSQDPQLGGNTIYF.

The chain combines TRBV7-3 with TRBJ2-4; TCRdb selects TRBD2, and the lack of DNA leaves this call unchecked. This CDR3 has 19 amino acids. The germline gives CDR1 SGHTA, CDR2 FQGTGA. The CDR3 loop is CASNNTGLAGMLAKNIQYF.

J is TRBJ1-2 and V is TRBV3-1; the D call from TCRdb, TRBD1, cannot be confirmed without DNA. The CDR3 spans 15 residues. Germline V lookup: CDR1 LGHDT, CDR2 YNNKEL (reference sequence). The CDR3 here is CASSRGQDPTYGYTF.

The chain recombines TRBV10-3 with TRBJ2-2; lacking DNA, the TRBD1 call made by TCRdb goes unchecked. Germline lookup yields CDR1 ENHRY and CDR2 SYGVKD. The CDR3 is 14 residues long. CDR3 sequence: CAIRQGEVSGELFF.

CDR3: CASSRGEPYNEQFF. The chain joins TRBV4-2 to TRBJ2-1. CDR1 and CDR2 (germline): LGHNA, YNFKEQ. The CDR3 has 14 residues.

The V gene is TRBV5-1, the J gene TRBJ2-2; the D gene TCRdb calls, TRBD2, cannot be checked with no DNA. The CDR3 runs 15 residues. Looked up from germline, CDR1 is SGHRS and CDR2 is YFSETQ. CDR3 sequence reads: CASNRGRLGTGELFF.

The gene calls are TRBV12-3 or TRBV12-4 and TRBJ2-5; TCRdb's D gene call, TRBD1, goes unchecked for lack of DNA. This CDR3 is built from 14 residues. CDR3 region: CASSPRQEKETQYF.

The chain couples TRBV28 to TRBJ2-5; TCRdb returns TRBD1, unconfirmable since there is no DNA. Germline values: CDR1 MDHEN, CDR2 SYDVKM. The CDR3 spans 15 residues. The CDR3 protein is CASITATGKGETQYF.

The CDR3 sequence: CASSLEDLGSAEAFF. The rearrangement links TRBV7-9 to TRBJ1-1. The germline CDR1 and CDR2 sequences are SEHNR and FQNEAQ (reference sequence). CDR3 length: 15 residues.

This chain connects TRBV12-3 or TRBV12-4 to TRBJ2-1; TCRdb names TRBD1, which stays unverified in the absence of DNA. CDR3 size: 12 residues. This chain's CDR3 is CASTPDRGEQFF.

This chain connects TRBV6-5 to TRBJ2-3. This CDR3 has 13 amino acids. From germline, CDR1 is MNHEY and CDR2 SVGAGI. The CDR3 is CASSLGQPDTQYF.

The chain employs TRBV2 and TRBJ2-3; TCRdb's D call of TRBD2 is untestable without DNA. The CDR3 length is 20 residues. Germline values: CDR1 SNHLY, CDR2 FYNNEI. CDR3 loop: CASSDPNGLAGERLRDTQYF.

The chain combines TRBV7-2 with TRBJ1-5. Germline CDR1 reads SGHTA; CDR2 reads FQGNSA. The length of the CDR3 is 11 residues. The chain's CDR3 is CASGWDQPQHF.

The rearrangement links TRBV4-2 to TRBJ2-7; TCRdb returns TRBD1, unconfirmable since there is no DNA. The CDR3 runs 13 residues. CDR1 is LGHNA and CDR2 is YNFKEQ in the germline V gene. CDR3 region: CASGTGTGGEQYF.

The genes are TRBV11-2 and TRBJ2-1; absent DNA, TCRdb's TRBD2 call cannot be checked. Germline-derived CDR1 and CDR2 are SGHAT and FQNNGV. The CDR3 has 17 residues. The CDR3 protein is CASSPGGIAGGNNEQFF.

V usage is TRBV2 and J usage is TRBJ2-1; TCRdb outputs TRBD2, but without DNA this stays unchecked. The CDR3 sequence is 14 residues long. The germline gives CDR1 SNHLY, CDR2 FYNNEI. The CDR3 here is CASTSAGGSHEQFF.

The chain recombines TRBV20-1 with TRBJ2-6; TCRdb designates TRBD1, a call that cannot be tested without DNA. The germline V gene has CDR1 DFQATT and CDR2 SNEGSKA (reference sequence). The CDR3 loop spans 17 amino acids. The CDR3 here is CSARARQGANGANVLTF.

The chain uses TRBV19 and TRBJ2-1. CDR1 is LNHDA and CDR2 is SQIVND in the germline V gene (reference sequence). There are 13 residues in the CDR3. CDR3 residues: CASSILRSNEQFF.

This rearrangement joins TRBV6-1 to TRBJ2-5; the TCRdb D gene call, TRBD1, has no DNA to confirm it. This CDR3 spans 15 amino acids. Germline V gene lookup returns CDR1 MNHNS and CDR2 SASEGT. The CDR3 loop reads CASSLLGGPQETQYF.

V is TRBV6-5 and J is TRBJ1-5; TCRdb selects TRBD1, and the lack of DNA leaves this call unchecked. Germline CDR1 reads MNHEY; CDR2 reads SVGAGI. CDR3 size: 15 residues. The CDR3 region is CAMAPRTGCNQPQHF.

The chain recombines TRBV4-1 with TRBJ1-1; TCRdb indicates TRBD1, and absent DNA this call remains unverified. The CDR3 has 16 residues. The germline V gene encodes CDR1 MGHRA and CDR2 YSYEKL. The CDR3 loop reads CASSQAWDRAGTEAFF.

The rearrangement links TRBV28 to TRBJ2-1; TCRdb's D call, TRBD2, is unchecked because there is no DNA. The CDR3 is made up of 14 amino acids. CDR1 MDHEN and CDR2 SYDVKM come from the germline V gene. CDR3 in amino acids: CASSYSGSFNEQFF.

The rearrangement joins TRBV6-6 to TRBJ2-3; TCRdb selects TRBD1, and the lack of DNA leaves this call unchecked. Germline V CDR1 and CDR2: MNHNY, SVGAGI (reference sequence). The CDR3 runs 13 residues. CDR3 in amino acids: CASSRVIADTQYF.